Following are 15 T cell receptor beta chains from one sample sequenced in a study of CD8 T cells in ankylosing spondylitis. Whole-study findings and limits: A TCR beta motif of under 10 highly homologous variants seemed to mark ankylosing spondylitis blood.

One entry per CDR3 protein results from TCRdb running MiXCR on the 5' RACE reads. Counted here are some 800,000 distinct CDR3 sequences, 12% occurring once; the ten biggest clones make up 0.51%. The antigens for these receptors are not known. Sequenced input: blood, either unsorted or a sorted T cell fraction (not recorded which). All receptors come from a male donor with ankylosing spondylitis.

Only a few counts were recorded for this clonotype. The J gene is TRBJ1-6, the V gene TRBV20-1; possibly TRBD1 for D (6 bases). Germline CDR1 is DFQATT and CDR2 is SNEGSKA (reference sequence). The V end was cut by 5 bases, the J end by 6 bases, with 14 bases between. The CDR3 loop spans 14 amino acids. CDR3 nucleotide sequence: TGCAGTGCTGCCCAGGGGATGGTTAATTCACCCCTCCACTTT. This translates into CSAAQGMVNSPLHF.

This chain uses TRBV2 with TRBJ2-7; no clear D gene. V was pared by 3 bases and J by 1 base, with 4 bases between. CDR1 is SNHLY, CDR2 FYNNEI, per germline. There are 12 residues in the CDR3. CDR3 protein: CASSDQSYEQYF. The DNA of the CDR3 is TGTGCCAGCAGTGACCAGTCCTACGAGCAGTACTTC.

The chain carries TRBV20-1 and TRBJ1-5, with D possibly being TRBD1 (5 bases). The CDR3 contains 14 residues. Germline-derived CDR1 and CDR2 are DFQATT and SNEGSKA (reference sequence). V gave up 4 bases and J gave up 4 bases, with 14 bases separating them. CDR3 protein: CSATLGHLNQPQHF. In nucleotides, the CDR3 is TGCAGTGCTACCCTTGGACATCTTAATCAGCCCCAGCATTTT.

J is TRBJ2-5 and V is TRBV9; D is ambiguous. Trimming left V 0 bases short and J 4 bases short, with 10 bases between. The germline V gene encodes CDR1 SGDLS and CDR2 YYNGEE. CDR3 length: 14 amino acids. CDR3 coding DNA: TGTGCCAGCAGCGTAGGGGGTGTGGGAGAGACCCAGTACTTC. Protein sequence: CASSVGGVGETQYF.

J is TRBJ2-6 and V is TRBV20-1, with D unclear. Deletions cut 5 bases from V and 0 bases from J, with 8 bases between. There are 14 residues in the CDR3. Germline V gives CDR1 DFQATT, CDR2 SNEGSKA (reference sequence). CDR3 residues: CSAAPGSGANVLTF. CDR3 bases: TGCAGTGCTGCCCCGGGCTCTGGGGCCAACGTCCTGACTTTC.

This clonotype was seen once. The CDR3 DNA follows: TGCAGTGCTATCGACAGGGGGCGGCAAGCCTACGAGCAGTACTTC. Protein: CSAIDRGRQAYEQYF. This chain connects TRBV20-1 to TRBJ2-7; 10 nucleotides agree with TRBD1. Looked up from germline, CDR1 is DFQATT and CDR2 is SNEGSKA (reference sequence). The CDR3 runs to 15 residues. The V segment lost 4 bases and the J segment 2 bases; nucleotides outside the gene matches: 8.

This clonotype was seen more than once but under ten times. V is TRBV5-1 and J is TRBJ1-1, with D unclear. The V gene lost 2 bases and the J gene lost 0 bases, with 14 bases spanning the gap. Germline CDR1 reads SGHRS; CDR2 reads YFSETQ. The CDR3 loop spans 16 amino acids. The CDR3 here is CASSLGPMALNTEAFF. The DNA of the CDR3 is TGCGCCAGCAGCTTAGGACCGATGGCTTTGAACACTGAAGCTTTCTTT.

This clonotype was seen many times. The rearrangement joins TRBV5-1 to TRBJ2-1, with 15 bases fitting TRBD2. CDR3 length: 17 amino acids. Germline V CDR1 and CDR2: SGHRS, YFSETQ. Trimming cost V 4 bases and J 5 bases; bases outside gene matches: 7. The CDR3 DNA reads TGCGCCAGCAGCCGAGGACTAGCGGGAGGGGTCCACAATGAGCAGTTCTTC. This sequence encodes CASSRGLAGGVHNEQFF. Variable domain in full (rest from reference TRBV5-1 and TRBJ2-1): KAGVTQTPRYLIKTRGQQVTLSCSPISGHRSVSWYQQTPGQGLQFLFEYFSETQRNKGNFPGRFSGRQFSNSRSEMNVSTLELGDSALYLCASSRGLAGGVHNEQFFGPGTRLTVL.

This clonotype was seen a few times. CDR3 loop: CSVEDLGITQFF. In nucleotides, the CDR3 is TGCAGCGTTGAAGACTTAGGGATAACTCAGTTCTTC. The chain joins TRBV29-1 to TRBJ2-1; D unclear. This CDR3 is 12 amino acids long. CDR1 and CDR2 (germline): SQVTM, ANQGSEA. V lost 0 bases, J lost 13 bases, and 13 bases lay in between.

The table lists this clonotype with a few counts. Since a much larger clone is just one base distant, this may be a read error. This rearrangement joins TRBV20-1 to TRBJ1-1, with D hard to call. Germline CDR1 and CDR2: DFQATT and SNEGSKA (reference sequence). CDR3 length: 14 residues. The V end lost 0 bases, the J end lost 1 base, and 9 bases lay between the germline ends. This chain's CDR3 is CSARDRIGNTEAFF. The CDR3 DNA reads TGCAGTGCTAGAGATCGGATAGGGAACACTGAAGCTTTCTTT.

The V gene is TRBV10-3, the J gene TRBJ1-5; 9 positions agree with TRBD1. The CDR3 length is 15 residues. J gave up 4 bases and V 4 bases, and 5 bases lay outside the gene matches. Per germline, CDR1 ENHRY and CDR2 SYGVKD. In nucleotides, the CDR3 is TGTGCCATCAGTGCGCAGACAGGGGGAAATCAGCCCCAGCATTTT. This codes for CAISAQTGGNQPQHF.

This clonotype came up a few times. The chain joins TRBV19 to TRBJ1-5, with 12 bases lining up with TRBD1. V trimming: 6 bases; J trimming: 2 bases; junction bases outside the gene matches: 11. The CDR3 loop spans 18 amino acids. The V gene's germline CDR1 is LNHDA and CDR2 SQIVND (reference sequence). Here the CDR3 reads CASSSGTGGGRGNQPQHF. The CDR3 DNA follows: TGTGCCAGTAGCTCCGGGACAGGGGGCGGAAGGGGCAATCAGCCCCAGCATTTT.

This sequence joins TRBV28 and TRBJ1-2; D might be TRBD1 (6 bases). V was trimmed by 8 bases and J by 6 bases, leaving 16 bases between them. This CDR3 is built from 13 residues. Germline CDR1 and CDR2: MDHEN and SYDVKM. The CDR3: CASHRGRGDGYTF. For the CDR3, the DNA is TGTGCCAGCCACCGGGGCAGGGGAGATGGCTACACCTTC.

The CDR3 protein is CASMGRGEKLFF. The CDR3 bases are TGTGCCAGCATGGGAAGGGGTGAAAAACTGTTTTTT. The rearrangement joins TRBV6-2 or TRBV6-3 to TRBJ1-4, with D perhaps TRBD1 (5 bases). V dropped 7 bases and J dropped 7 bases, with 10 bases sitting between them. Per germline, CDR1 MNHEY and CDR2 SVGEGT. The CDR3 has 12 amino acids.

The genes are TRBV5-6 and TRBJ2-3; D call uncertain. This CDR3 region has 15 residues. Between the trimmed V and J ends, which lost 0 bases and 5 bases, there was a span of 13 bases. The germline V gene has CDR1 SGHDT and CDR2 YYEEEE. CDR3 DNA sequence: TGTGCCAGCAGCTTGGCGCTAAAGAATCAAGATACGCAGTATTTT. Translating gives CASSLALKNQDTQYF.